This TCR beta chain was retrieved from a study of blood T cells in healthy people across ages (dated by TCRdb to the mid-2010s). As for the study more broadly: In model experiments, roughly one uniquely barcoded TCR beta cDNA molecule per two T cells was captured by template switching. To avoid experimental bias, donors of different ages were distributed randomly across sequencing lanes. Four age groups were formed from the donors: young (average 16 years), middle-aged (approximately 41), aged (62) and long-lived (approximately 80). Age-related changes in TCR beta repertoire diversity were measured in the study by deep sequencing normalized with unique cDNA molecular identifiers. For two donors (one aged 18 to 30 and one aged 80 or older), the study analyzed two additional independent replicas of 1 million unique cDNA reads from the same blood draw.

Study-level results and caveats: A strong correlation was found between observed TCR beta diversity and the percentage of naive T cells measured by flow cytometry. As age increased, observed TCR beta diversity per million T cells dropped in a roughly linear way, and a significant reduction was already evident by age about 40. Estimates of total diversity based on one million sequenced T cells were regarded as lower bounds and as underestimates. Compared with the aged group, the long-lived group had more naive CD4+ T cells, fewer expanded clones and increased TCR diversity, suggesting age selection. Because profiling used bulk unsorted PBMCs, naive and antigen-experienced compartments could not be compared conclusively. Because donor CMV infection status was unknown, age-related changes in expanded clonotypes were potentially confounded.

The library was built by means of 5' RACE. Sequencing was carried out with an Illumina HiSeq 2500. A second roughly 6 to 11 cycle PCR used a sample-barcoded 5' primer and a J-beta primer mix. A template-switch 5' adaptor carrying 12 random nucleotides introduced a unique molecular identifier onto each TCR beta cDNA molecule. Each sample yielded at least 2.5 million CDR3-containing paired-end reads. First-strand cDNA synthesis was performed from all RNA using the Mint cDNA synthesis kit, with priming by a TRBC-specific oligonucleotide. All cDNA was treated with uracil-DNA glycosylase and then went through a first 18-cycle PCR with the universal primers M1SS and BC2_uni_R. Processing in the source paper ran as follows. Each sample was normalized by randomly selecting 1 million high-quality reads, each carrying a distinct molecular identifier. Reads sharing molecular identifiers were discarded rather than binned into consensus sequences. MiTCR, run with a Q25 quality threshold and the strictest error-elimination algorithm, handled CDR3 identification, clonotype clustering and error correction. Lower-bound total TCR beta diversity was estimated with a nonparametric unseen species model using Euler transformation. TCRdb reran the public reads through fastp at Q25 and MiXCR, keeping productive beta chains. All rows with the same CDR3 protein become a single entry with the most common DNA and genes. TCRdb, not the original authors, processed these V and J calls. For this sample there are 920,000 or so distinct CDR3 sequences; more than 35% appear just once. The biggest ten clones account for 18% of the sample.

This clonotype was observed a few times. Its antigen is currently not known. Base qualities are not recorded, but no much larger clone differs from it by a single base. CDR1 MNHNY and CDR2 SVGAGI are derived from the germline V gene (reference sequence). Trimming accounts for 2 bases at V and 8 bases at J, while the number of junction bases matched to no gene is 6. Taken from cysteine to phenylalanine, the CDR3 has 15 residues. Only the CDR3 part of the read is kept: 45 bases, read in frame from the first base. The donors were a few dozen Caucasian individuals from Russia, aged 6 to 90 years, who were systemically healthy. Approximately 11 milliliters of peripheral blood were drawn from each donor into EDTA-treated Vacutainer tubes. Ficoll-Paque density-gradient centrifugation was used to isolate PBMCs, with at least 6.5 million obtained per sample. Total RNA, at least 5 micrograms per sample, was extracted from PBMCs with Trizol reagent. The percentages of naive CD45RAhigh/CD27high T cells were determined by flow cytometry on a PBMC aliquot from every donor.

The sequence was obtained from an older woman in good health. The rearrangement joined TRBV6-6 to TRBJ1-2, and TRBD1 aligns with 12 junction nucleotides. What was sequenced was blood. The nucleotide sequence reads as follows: TGTGCCAGCAGTTACCACGGGACAGGGGGCGGCGGCTACACCTTC. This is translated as CASSYHGTGGGGYTF.